Described below is a single T cell receptor (beta chain) sequence and its context. What this receptor recognizes is not known. Base qualities are not at hand, and no much larger clone is one base apart. In Seattle, one collaborating source enrolled patients while the infection was active and tracked those patients longitudinally over the course of disease. Each collaborating institution followed its own protocols to collect whole blood in K2EDTA tubes. For TCRbeta analysis, collaborators shipped samples as frozen whole blood, isolated PBMCs, or DNA extracted from either of those sample types. This specimen comes from a study of blood T cell repertoires in COVID-19 (dated by TCRdb to the early 2020s). With regard to the full study: Collaborator samples came from the United States, Italy and Spain and covered acute and convalescent phases of COVID-19. Where HLA class I and class II types were available, the types were taken from metadata supplied by the sample provider, not from assay-based typing. The repertoires were made available in a free public database intended to serve as a resource for research on the immune response to SARS-CoV-2. The samples were drawn from the first 160 participants of the ongoing ImmuneRACE study and from more than 1,000 subjects provided by 6 global collaborators. The prospective study material was composed of cDNA or gDNA derived from T cells, B-cell-depleted T cells, or PBMCs. Deeply sampled blood TCRbeta repertoires from subjects exposed to, actively infected with, or recovered from COVID-19 were included in the dataset. A de-identified subject ID, COVID-19 status, age in years and sex were almost always included in the sample metadata. Study-level results and caveats: How much clinical and demographic metadata was included differed by source and by participant, and the metadata was provided uncurated.

The immunoSEQ Assay, a bias-controlled multiplex PCR, was used to amplify TCRbeta CDR3 regions from genomic DNA. Regarding the original processing steps: The number of nucleated cells in each sample was estimated from the amplification of reference gene primers within the assay. Sequence reads were collapsed and filtered to measure the absolute abundance of every unique TCRbeta CDR3 rearrangement. For each sample, productive Simpson clonality was calculated by taking the square root of Simpson's diversity index across productive rearrangements. Imported from immuneACCESS, the table was reduced by TCRdb to in-frame sequences with V and J called. These copies leave out some clones; in studies compared against another copy, an unresolved V gene accounts for under half, and the cause of the remainder is not known. V, J and clone size were drawn from that table, and D and trimming were deduced from the DNA. The sample includes some 150,000 clones, with over 75% observed a single time. The ten biggest clones cover about 8% of the sample.

Taken from cysteine to phenylalanine, the CDR3 has 15 residues. Just the 45-base CDR3 DNA is kept, in frame starting at base 1. The germline V gene provides CDR1 SGHAT and CDR2 FQNNGV. V loses 1 base at its end and J loses 4 bases; junction bases beyond the gene matches: 4. The sequence is built from TRBV11-2 and TRBJ2-3; 8 junctional bases match TRBD2. The clonotype originates from an older woman with COVID-19, enrolled during active disease. The sequencing sample was made of peripheral blood. The DNA sequence is TGTGCCAGCAGCTTAGGGTTGCGGGGGGCAGATACGCAGTATTTT. This encodes CASSLGLRGADTQYF.